Below, 7 T cell receptor beta chains from the same sample are listed, as sequenced in a study of blood T cells in healthy people across ages. A second PCR of 7 to 11 cycles used a sample-barcoded 5' primer and a J-beta primer mix. TCRdb itself ran the 5' RACE reads through MiXCR, one entry per CDR3 protein. The sample records roughly 1.7 million distinct CDR3 sequences, about 32% being singletons. The specimen was blood. These receptors came from a woman aged 25 to 39 in good health.

This rearrangement joins TRBV2 to TRBJ2-7; D is possibly TRBD1 or TRBD2 (6 bases each). Germline loops: CDR1 SNHLY, CDR2 FYNNEI. The V end was cut by 6 bases, the J end by 2 bases, with 11 bases between. The CDR3 length is 13 residues. The CDR3 protein is CASRSGAPYEQYF. DNA of the CDR3: TGTGCCAGCAGGTCGGGGGCCCCCTACGAGCAGTACTTC.

This chain uses TRBV20-1 with TRBJ2-7; 11 bases line up with TRBD2. Germline V gene sequence: CDR1 DFQATT, CDR2 SNEGSKA (reference sequence). The CDR3 is 16 amino acids. The V segment lost 5 bases and the J segment 0 bases; nucleotides outside the gene matches: 9. CDR3 residues: CSALPTSGDSSYEQYF. CDR3 nucleotide sequence: TGCAGTGCTTTGCCGACTAGCGGGGATAGCTCCTACGAGCAGTACTTC.

This clonotype was recorded a few times. V is TRBV7-9 and J is TRBJ1-2, with D possibly TRBD1 on 5 matching bases. CDR1 and CDR2 (germline): SEHNR, FQNEAQ (reference sequence). V lost 5 bases to trimming and J lost 3 bases, with 7 bases between them. This CDR3 comprises 12 residues. The CDR3 loop is CASSNRHYGYTF. The DNA for the CDR3 is TGTGCCAGCAGCAACAGGCACTATGGCTACACCTTC. Looking up the rest from reference TRBV7-9 and TRBJ1-2 gives the full variable domain: DTGVSQNPRHKITKRGQNVTFRCDPISEHNRLYWYRQTLGQGPEFLTYFQNEAQLEKSRLLSDRFSAERPKGSFSTLEIQRTEQGDSAMYLCASSNRHYGYTFGSGTRLTVV.

The gene calls are TRBV11-1 and TRBJ1-2; tentative D call: TRBD1 (5 bases). Germline V gene data show CDR1 as SGHAT and CDR2 as FQDESV (reference sequence). The CDR3 is made up of 13 amino acids. V lost 5 bases and J lost 4, with 11 bases in between. In DNA, the CDR3 is TGTGCCAGCAGCATCGACAGCCTCTATGGCTACACCTTC. It translates to CASSIDSLYGYTF.

On this clonotype itself: Given a much more abundant clone one base away, this may be a read error. The V call is TRBV12-3 or TRBV12-4, the J call TRBJ2-7; no clear D gene. This CDR3 has 13 amino acids. CDR3 sequence (DNA): TGTGCCAGCAGTGACAACTGGCCCCACGAGCGGTACTTC. The encoded protein is CASSDNWPHERYF.

The chain recombines TRBV24-1 with TRBJ2-5; D is perhaps TRBD1 (5 bases). This CDR3 comprises 14 residues. The V and J ends lost 11 bases and 5 bases respectively, with 20 bases between them. Germline loops: CDR1 KGHDR, CDR2 SFDVKD. CDR3 nucleotide sequence: TGTGCCAATTTAGCAGGGCCGCCCGGTGAGACCCAGTACTTC. Translated, it gives CANLAGPPGETQYF.

This clonotype showed up just a few times. The rearrangement links TRBV7-3 to TRBJ1-2; possible D gene TRBD1, 5 bases. This CDR3 contains 15 residues. Per the germline V gene, CDR1 is SGHTA and CDR2 is FQGTGA. The germline V and J ends were trimmed by 2 bases and 5 bases, with 15 bases remaining between them. CDR3 loop: CASSLGGGSPYGYTF. The CDR3 region has the DNA TGTGCCAGCAGCTTAGGGGGTGGATCTCCTTATGGCTACACCTTC.